The source of this T cell receptor (beta chain) is a study of T cell repertoires in cytomegalovirus infection. Study-wide context: Both CMV infection and a matching HLA type were indicated by public TCR beta signatures.

Findings and limits, study-wide: Dominant in the ex vivo response were TCR beta clonotypes restricted by HLA-C and specific for CMV. Individuals carrying CMV plus the relevant HLA were identified by cumulative frequency of public TCR beta families.

CDR3 size: 14 residues. Germline lookup yields CDR1 SGHNT and CDR2 YENEEA. Deletions cut 5 bases from V and 1 base from J, with 11 bases between. TCRdb passed the reads through MiXCR, listing each CDR3 protein once. The data show fewer than 550,000 distinct CDR3 sequences, more than 20% seen once. In regard to this clonotype: The antigen is undetermined.

The sequence came from a human donor in good health (CMV status not recorded). Some clones in this sample may be carry-over from other donors' samples. Sequenced: PBMCs. The chain couples TRBV11-3 to TRBJ1-1; TRBD1 is a possible D gene (6 bases). CDR3 loop: CASSQQGQNTEAFF. In DNA form, the CDR3 reads TGTGCCAGCAGCCAACAGGGCCAGAACACTGAAGCTTTCTTT.